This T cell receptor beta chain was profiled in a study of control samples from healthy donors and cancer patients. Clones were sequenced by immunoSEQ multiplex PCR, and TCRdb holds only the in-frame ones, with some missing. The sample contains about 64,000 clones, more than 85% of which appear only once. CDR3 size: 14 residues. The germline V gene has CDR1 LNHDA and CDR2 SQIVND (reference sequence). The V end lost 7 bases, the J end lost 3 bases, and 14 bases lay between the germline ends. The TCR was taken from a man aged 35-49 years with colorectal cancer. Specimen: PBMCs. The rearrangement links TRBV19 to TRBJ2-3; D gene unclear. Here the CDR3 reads CASMQQGRTDTQYF. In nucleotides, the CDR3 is TGTGCCAGTATGCAACAAGGGCGAACAGATACGCAGTATTTT.